This T cell receptor (beta chain) was retrieved from a study of CD8+CD57+ T cells in acquired aplastic anemia. Whole-study context: Sorted CD4+ and CD8+ cells yielded DNA averaging around 3.5 ug.

CD8+CD57+ cell expansion, shown by flow cytometry, had occurred in the patients selected for sequencing. Prior therapy had not been administered to any patient at the time of blood sampling. V shed 7 bases and J 3 bases; nucleotides not matched to a gene: 8. Germline assignment: CDR1 SNHLY and CDR2 FYNNEI. The CDR3 totals 14 residues. As concerns this clonotype: Its antigen is still unknown.

The TCR beta profiling, which covered VDJ combination and CDR3 sequence, was carried out using genomic DNA as the template. TCRdb analysed the reads with MiXCR anew, one entry per CDR3 protein. The profile shows a few hundred thousand distinct CDR3 sequences, approximately 33% of them singletons. Overall study results and limits: Between the patient and control groups, CD8+ Simpson's diversity did not differ significantly. Researchers report that about 29 CD8+ CDR3 sequences appeared in both patients and controls.

The V and J genes are TRBV2 and TRBJ1-2; 7 nucleotides align to TRBD1. The source of this sequence is a human donor with aplastic anemia. Sequencing was done on a sample of sorted CD4+, CD8+, or CD8+CD57+ T cells (not recorded which) from PBMCs. The DNA for the CDR3 is TGTGCCAGCAAAAGGGACAGTCAGGACTATGGCTACACCTTC. Translated, it gives CASKRDSQDYGYTF.